This paragraph reports one T cell receptor (beta chain). The CDR3 is 12 amino acids. V was pared by 5 bases and J by 5 bases, with 9 bases between. Germline V CDR1 and CDR2: SGHAT, FQNNGV. The record originates from a study of CD8 T cells in Susac syndrome. A quantity of about 0.5 to 1 ug RNA underwent reverse transcription using random hexamers. An immunoSEQ multiplex PCR generated amplified TCR beta CDR3 products spanning 54 Vbeta and 13 Jbeta. TCRdb passed the immunoSEQ multiplex PCR reads through MiXCR, listing each CDR3 protein once. The sample carries approximately 200,000 distinct CDR3 sequences, more than 85% recorded once.

Sequencing was done on a sample of CD4+ T cells from PBMCs. The rearrangement links TRBV11-2 to TRBJ2-5; D is undetermined. This receptor was identified in a human donor with multiple sclerosis. DNA of the CDR3: TGTGCCAGCAGCAACTTCCGGGAGACCCAGTACTTC. Translated: CASSNFRETQYF.